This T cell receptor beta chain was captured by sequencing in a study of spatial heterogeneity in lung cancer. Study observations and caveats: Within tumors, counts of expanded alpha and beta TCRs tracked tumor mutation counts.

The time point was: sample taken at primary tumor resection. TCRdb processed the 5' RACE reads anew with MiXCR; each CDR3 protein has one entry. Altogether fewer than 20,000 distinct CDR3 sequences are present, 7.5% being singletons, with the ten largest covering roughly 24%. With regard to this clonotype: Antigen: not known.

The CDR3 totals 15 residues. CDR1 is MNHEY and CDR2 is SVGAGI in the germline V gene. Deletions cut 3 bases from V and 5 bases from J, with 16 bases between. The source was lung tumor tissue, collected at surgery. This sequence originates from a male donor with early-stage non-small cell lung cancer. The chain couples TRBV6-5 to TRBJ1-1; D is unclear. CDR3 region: CASSYGEPAATEAFF. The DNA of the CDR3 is TGTGCCAGCAGTTATGGGGAGCCGGCGGCAACTGAAGCTTTCTTT.